This TCR beta chain appears in the sequencing data of a study of cytomegalovirus exposure and HLA in healthy donors. Study findings and constraints: The study designated 150 to 200 TCR beta chains cytomegalovirus-associated. TCR sequences were mostly rare, though some public TCRs occurred in many donors. In a later analysis, first-cohort TCR clusters were found to tend to co-occur in the 100 to 150 validation repertoires.

Data came from immunoSEQ multiplex PCR; TCRdb stores just in-frame clones and leaves some out. The table lists 90,000 to 120,000 clones, around 95% of them singletons. The donors were members of the validation cohort comprising over 90 subjects, separate from the roughly 680-subject first cohort. Of note for this clone: Its target is not known.

The receptor was derived from a woman aged 18 to 35 in good health and CMV-seronegative. Source material: PBMCs.

The CDR3: CASSIRGDREYNEQFF. The DNA of the CDR3 is TGTGCCAGTAGTATACGGGGGGACAGGGAGTACAATGAGCAGTTCTTC. The chain recombines TRBV19 with TRBJ2-1, with 9 bases that match TRBD1. The CDR3 consists of 16 residues. V was clipped by 2 bases and J by 4 bases; unmatched bases: 6. Germline loops: CDR1 LNHDA, CDR2 SQIVND (reference sequence).